This TCR beta chain was recorded in a study of human CD8 memory T cell subsets. Study results and caveats: Stem-like memory T cell repertoires seemed more diverse than precursor exhausted ones by Chao1 estimates.

A UMI-labeled 5' RACE approach was the method that produced the TCR beta libraries. Each CDR3 protein gets one entry in TCRdb, which reprocessed the 5' RACE reads and gives no DNA. Found here are about 18,000 distinct CDR3 sequences; the top ten clones hold roughly 5%. The CDR3 loop spans 12 amino acids. Germline CDR1 and CDR2: SNHLY and FYNNEI. Details on this clonotype: The antigen is not known.

The chain combines TRBV2 with TRBJ2-1. The receptor comes from a human donor in good health. The source material was CD8+ T cells from PBMCs. The CDR3 spells CASRGPYNEQFF. Using reference TRBV2 and TRBJ2-1 for the parts outside the CDR3, the full variable domain is EPEVTQTPSHQVTQMGQEVILRCVPISNHLYFYWYRQILGQKVEFLVSFYNNEISEKSEIFDDQFSVERPDGSNFTLKIRSTKLEDSAMYFCASRGPYNEQFFGPGTRLTVL.